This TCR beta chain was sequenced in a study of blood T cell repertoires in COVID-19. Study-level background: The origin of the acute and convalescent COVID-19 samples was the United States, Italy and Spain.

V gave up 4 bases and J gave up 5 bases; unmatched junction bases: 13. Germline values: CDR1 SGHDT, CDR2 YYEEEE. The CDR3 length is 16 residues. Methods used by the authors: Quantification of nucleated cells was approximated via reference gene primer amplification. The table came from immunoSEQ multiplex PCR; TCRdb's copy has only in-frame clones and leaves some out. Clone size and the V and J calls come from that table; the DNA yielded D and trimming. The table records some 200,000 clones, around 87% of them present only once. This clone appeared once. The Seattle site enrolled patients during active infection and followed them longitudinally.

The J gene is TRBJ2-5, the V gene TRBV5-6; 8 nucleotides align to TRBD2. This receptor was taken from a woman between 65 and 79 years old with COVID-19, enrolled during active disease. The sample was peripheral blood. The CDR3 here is CASSRPTSVWGETQYF. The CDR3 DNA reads TGTGCCAGCAGCCGGCCGACTAGCGTTTGGGGGGAGACCCAGTACTTC.